The rows below give T cell receptor beta chains drawn from one sample of a study of T cell responses to AZD1222 COVID-19 vaccine. Assay used: immunoSEQ multiplex PCR; TCRdb lists only in-frame clones, some missing. The profile shows some 150,000 clones, roughly 91% of them singletons. The sequenced sample was peripheral blood, obtained on day 0 of AZD1222 vaccination. These TCRs come from an adult in good health. Both conserved end residues are part of each CDR3. The D gene is left open where the match is weak. Some rows mark clone size as missing; the rest say once, few, many or name a class of expanded clone.

CDR3nt: TGTGCCAGCAGCAAAGAGCGGAATACGAATGAAAAACTGTTTTTT
CDR3aa: CASSKERNTNEKLFF
v_gene: TRBV7-2
j_gene: TRBJ1-4
abundance: .
d_gene: .

CDR3nt: TGTGCCAGCAGCTTAGCAGCGGGGGGGGGAAGCTCCTACAATGAGCAGTTCTTC
CDR3aa: CASSLAAGGGSSYNEQFF
v_gene: TRBV11-2
j_gene: TRBJ2-1
abundance: .
d_gene: TRBD2

CDR3nt: TGTGCCAGCTCCCGGGGGGGGCGCACTGAAGCTTTCTTT
CDR3aa: CASSRGGRTEAFF
v_gene: TRBV18
j_gene: TRBJ1-1
abundance: .
d_gene: .

CDR3nt: TGTGCCAGCAGTGAAGGCAGGGGGTCTAACTATGGCTACACCTTC
CDR3aa: CASSEGRGSNYGYTF
v_gene: TRBV6-1
j_gene: TRBJ1-2
abundance: .
d_gene: TRBD1

CDR3nt: TGTGCCAGCATGGACAGGAGCCCATTGGAGCAGTACTTC
CDR3aa: CASMDRSPLEQYF
v_gene: TRBV6-5
j_gene: TRBJ2-7
abundance: .
d_gene: TRBD1

CDR3nt: TGTGCCAGCTTCGCAGGATGGGCAGGTGGCTACACCTTC
CDR3aa: CASFAGWAGGYTF
v_gene: TRBV3-1/TRBV3-2
j_gene: TRBJ1-2
abundance: .
d_gene: .

CDR3nt: TGTGCCAGCAGGATGACTAGCGGTGAGGACGAGCAGTACTTC
CDR3aa: CASRMTSGEDEQYF
v_gene: TRBV6-5
j_gene: TRBJ2-7
abundance: .
d_gene: TRBD2

CDR3nt: TGCAGTGCGGGGGGACAGGGCCTCTACACCTTC
CDR3aa: CSAGGQGLYTF
v_gene: TRBV20-1
j_gene: TRBJ1-2
abundance: .
d_gene: TRBD1

CDR3nt: TGTGCCAGCAGTTACCGGGCCTTCATCCAGCCCCAGCATTTT
CDR3aa: CASSYRAFIQPQHF
v_gene: TRBV6-5
j_gene: TRBJ1-5
abundance: once
d_gene: .

CDR3nt: TGTGCCAGCAGCTCGACAGGGGGCAGGACCGGGGAGCTGTTTTTT
CDR3aa: CASSSTGGRTGELFF
v_gene: TRBV7-9
j_gene: TRBJ2-2
abundance: .
d_gene: TRBD1

CDR3nt: TGTGCCAGCAGCTTTACAGGGGGCCTCTATGGCTACACCTTC
CDR3aa: CASSFTGGLYGYTF
v_gene: TRBV7-9
j_gene: TRBJ1-2
abundance: .
d_gene: TRBD1

CDR3nt: TGTGCCAGCAGCTTGGCCAACCGGGAAGAGCAGTACTTC
CDR3aa: CASSLANREEQYF
v_gene: TRBV5-6
j_gene: TRBJ2-7
abundance: .
d_gene: .

CDR3nt: TGTGCCAGCAGCTTAGCGAACAGCAATCAGCCCCAGCATTTT
CDR3aa: CASSLANSNQPQHF
v_gene: TRBV7-2
j_gene: TRBJ1-5
abundance: .
d_gene: .